This note documents a single T cell receptor (beta chain) sequence. Its antigen is not identified. The data belong to a study of cytomegalovirus exposure and HLA in healthy donors. Notes on the study in general: TCR clusters originating in the first cohort tended to co-occur in the 100 to 150 validation repertoires, according to a later analysis.

Trimming cost V 1 base and J 7 bases, with 10 bases left between them. This CDR3 has 13 amino acids. The germline CDR1 and CDR2 sequences are SGHTA and FQGNSA. Clones were read by immunoSEQ multiplex PCR, and TCRdb kept only the in-frame ones, dropping some. The sample lists roughly 59,000 clones; about 95% were seen once. The sample was PBMCs. The rearrangement links TRBV7-2 to TRBJ1-2; D possibly corresponds to TRBD1 (5 bases). The TCR originated in a woman between 18 and 29 years old in good health and CMV-seropositive. The CDR3 DNA sequence: TGTGCCAGCAGCTTAGTTGCAGGGATTGGCTACACCTTC. Translation: CASSLVAGIGYTF.